This TCR beta chain derives from a study of blood T cell repertoires in COVID-19. TCRdb's copy holds only in-frame clones and misses some; the assay was immunoSEQ multiplex PCR. The repertoire includes about 170,000 clones, around four fifths of them detected once, and under 8.5% sits in the top ten. Trimming took 4 bases from V and 3 from J, leaving 12 bases between them. This CDR3 region has 13 residues. Germline V gene data show CDR1 as GTSNPN and CDR2 as SVGIG (reference sequence). This TCR came from a man in his forties who had recovered from COVID-19. The chain couples TRBV30 to TRBJ1-1; D is perhaps TRBD1 (6 bases). The sequenced material came from peripheral blood. CDR3 loop: CAWMSQGYTEAFF. CDR3 coding DNA: TGTGCCTGGATGTCTCAGGGGTACACTGAAGCTTTCTTT.